The clone carrying this T cell receptor (beta chain) was seen many times. Its cognate antigen is unknown. These data are taken from a study of T cells in Graves' hyperthyroidism and ophthalmopathy. General study findings and limits: Blood also held most thyroid clonotypes expanded beyond 0.001.

From RNA transcripts, TCR beta CDR3 regions were amplified. A first-round RT-PCR of the TCR CDR3 used the HTBI primer set. TCRdb ran MiXCR on the multiplex PCR reads and lists one entry per CDR3 protein. The sample carries around 400,000 distinct CDR3 sequences, about 15% recorded once. Each diagnosis drew on symptoms, thyroxine, TRAb, thyroid ultrasound and orbital computed tomography findings. The sequence derives from a woman aged 18 to 35 with Graves' hyperthyroidism that later progressed to Graves' ophthalmopathy. Specimen: blood.

This chain's CDR3 is CAWSRMNTEAFF. The CDR3 DNA reads TGTGCCTGGAGCCGGATGAACACTGAAGCTTTCTTT. The chain has TRBV30 and TRBJ1-1; D unclear. The germline V gene has CDR1 GTSNPN and CDR2 SVGIG (reference sequence). This CDR3 spans 12 amino acids. Trimming cost V 3 bases and J 0 bases, with 5 bases left between them.